This T cell receptor (beta chain) was observed in a study of cytomegalovirus exposure and HLA in healthy donors. Study-level findings and limits: Later analysis suggested links between common viral pathogens and several top significant clusters. A few V segments could not be told apart, such as TRBV6-2 and TRBV6-3, and were left out.

The CDR3 has 13 amino acids. Per the germline V gene, CDR1 is MNHNS and CDR2 is SASEGT. V lost 8 bases to trimming and J lost 3 bases, with 11 bases between them. In regard to this clone: Its antigen is not identified.

Researchers ran the PCR with 60 Vbeta and 13 Jbeta primers. Libraries were prepared by immunoSEQ multiplex PCR; TCRdb keeps only in-frame clonotypes and omits some of them. In all, the sample yields about 48,000 clones. The receptor was isolated from a male donor in good health and CMV-seropositive. The specimen was PBMCs. The gene calls are TRBV6-1 and TRBJ1-5, with D possibly matching TRBD1 (6 bases). The CDR3 sequence: CASDRLPNQPQHF. DNA of the CDR3: TGTGCCAGCGACAGGCTCCCCAATCAGCCCCAGCATTTT.